Listed below are T cell receptor beta chains from one sample, sequenced in a study of response to subunit inactivated influenza vaccine. TCRdb re-called the RT-PCR reads through MiXCR, storing one row per CDR3 protein. The sample includes 800,000 to 1,000,000 distinct CDR3 sequences, 21% seen only once; the top ten take 10%. This material consisted of PBMCs from blood, taken approximately 5 days after vaccination. The receptors here all came from a man aged 50-59 years who received an inactivated influenza vaccine. CDR3s include the opening cysteine and the closing phenylalanine or tryptophan. Each record gives: clone size, J gene, V gene, CDR3 protein. Expanded clones get a size class; other rows say once, few or many, or leave the size out.

clone_size: few; j_call: TRBJ1-2; v_call: TRBV29-1; cdr3_aa: CSGDTANYGYTF
clone_size: NA; j_call: TRBJ2-3; v_call: TRBV7-3; cdr3_aa: CASSSGLLADTQYF
clone_size: NA; j_call: TRBJ2-2; v_call: TRBV12-3/TRBV12-4; cdr3_aa: CASRRTGVNTGELFF
clone_size: NA; j_call: TRBJ2-2; v_call: TRBV20-1; cdr3_aa: CSASPTGFGELSF
clone_size: NA; j_call: TRBJ2-7; v_call: TRBV29-1; cdr3_aa: CSVELDRDTEQYF
clone_size: few; j_call: TRBJ1-6; v_call: TRBV7-9; cdr3_aa: CASSSYRDRGSPLHF
clone_size: few; j_call: TRBJ1-1; v_call: TRBV29-1; cdr3_aa: CSGQDRSGETEAFF
clone_size: few; j_call: TRBJ2-7; v_call: TRBV9; cdr3_aa: CASSVDWTGFYEQYF
clone_size: few; j_call: TRBJ2-1; v_call: TRBV3-1; cdr3_aa: CASRVKGGDEQFF
clone_size: few; j_call: TRBJ1-1; v_call: TRBV7-2; cdr3_aa: CASSRGAGLNTEAFF
clone_size: few; j_call: TRBJ2-3; v_call: TRBV20-1; cdr3_aa: CSALDRGRVTDTQYF
clone_size: NA; j_call: TRBJ2-7; v_call: TRBV20-1; cdr3_aa: CSATRAPFTNYEQYF
clone_size: NA; j_call: TRBJ2-3; v_call: TRBV20-1; cdr3_aa: CSASPLSIGPDTQYF
clone_size: NA; j_call: TRBJ1-2; v_call: TRBV29-1; cdr3_aa: CSVEDGTAYGYTF
clone_size: few; j_call: TRBJ1-5; v_call: TRBV6-1; cdr3_aa: CASSLGQTQPQHF
clone_size: NA; j_call: TRBJ1-1; v_call: TRBV7-2; cdr3_aa: CASSRDRRGEAFF
clone_size: NA; j_call: TRBJ2-3; v_call: TRBV2; cdr3_aa: CASSALGGAMSTDTQYF
clone_size: few; j_call: TRBJ2-3; v_call: TRBV6-1; cdr3_aa: CASSISRDTQYF
clone_size: few; j_call: TRBJ2-3; v_call: TRBV5-1; cdr3_aa: CASSKDITRGTDTQYF
clone_size: NA; j_call: TRBJ2-1; v_call: TRBV9; cdr3_aa: CASSVEASGYNEQFF
clone_size: many; j_call: TRBJ2-2; v_call: TRBV24-1; cdr3_aa: CATSDSDRGRDTGELFF
clone_size: NA; j_call: TRBJ2-1; v_call: TRBV11-2; cdr3_aa: CASSLAGRGILNEQFF